This T cell receptor beta chain was identified in a study of patients and donors after allogeneic stem cell transplantation. Germline V gene sequence: CDR1 MGHRA, CDR2 YSYEKL. The CDR3 covers 16 residues. Trimming cost V 1 base and J 3 bases; bases outside gene matches: 8. TCRdb fed the RT-PCR reads into MiXCR, producing one record per CDR3 protein. The sample holds roughly 230,000 distinct CDR3 sequences, 13% to 15% seen once. This clonotype was counted many times. What was sequenced was blood, either unsorted or a sorted T cell fraction (not recorded which). This sequence originates from a human donor who was either an allogeneic HSCT recipient or a stem cell or donor lymphocyte infusion donor (not recorded which). It is not recorded whose cells these are; they may come from a transplant donor. V gene TRBV4-1 combines with J gene TRBJ2-5; TRBD1 matches at 7 bases. The CDR3 region is CASSQAGIGGEETQYF. The CDR3 DNA reads as TGCGCCAGCAGCCAAGCGGGAATAGGGGGCGAAGAGACCCAGTACTTC.